Described below is a single T cell receptor beta chain sequence and its context. The CDR3 is 18 amino acids. The V segment lost 3 bases and the J segment 8 bases; nucleotides outside the gene matches: 18. Germline V gene sequence: CDR1 LNHDA, CDR2 SQIVND (reference sequence). The sample originates from a study of blood T cell repertoires in COVID-19. This table comes from immunoSEQ multiplex PCR, and its TCRdb copy is limited to in-frame clones, with some not included. The data show roughly 290,000 clones, roughly 90% seen once. The clonotype was recovered from a woman between 40 and 50 years old who had recovered from COVID-19. The chain joins TRBV19 to TRBJ1-2, with 10 bases that match TRBD1. The specimen sequenced was PBMCs or T cells enriched from blood (not recorded which). CDR3 residues: CASSIRGQGGLLVSGYTF. CDR3 in DNA: TGTGCCAGTAGTATCCGAGGACAGGGGGGTTTACTGGTTTCAGGCTACACCTTC.